These T cell receptor beta chains were read from a single sample in a study of identical twins. TCRdb passed the 5' RACE reads through MiXCR, listing each CDR3 protein once. The sample includes under 250,000 distinct CDR3 sequences, around 10% of them seen just once. The sequencing input was memory (CD45RO+) T cells sorted from blood. All receptors come from a young woman in good health. The CDR3 runs from the conserved cysteine through the conserved F or W. Fields, in order: J gene, V gene, clone size, D gene, CDR3 DNA, CDR3 protein. A D gene is named only where the DNA matches it firmly. Only some rows state a clone size, as once, few, many or a class for expanded clones.

TRBJ2-7,TRBV6-5,NA,TRBD2,TGTGCCAGCAGTTACTCGTGGACTAGCGGGAAGGGCGAGCAGTACTTC,CASSYSWTSGKGEQYF
TRBJ1-6,TRBV2,many,TRBD1,TGTGCCAGCAGACCAACAGGGGATAATTCACCCCTCCACTTT,CASRPTGDNSPLHF
TRBJ2-7,TRBV12-3/TRBV12-4,many,TRBD2,TGTGCCAGCAGCCTTGGGAGGGCCTACGAGCAGTACTTC,CASSLGRAYEQYF
TRBJ2-3,TRBV20-1,few,NA,TGCAGTGCTAGAGCATTGAGAGGGGGGGCAGATACGCAGTATTTT,CSARALRGGADTQYF
TRBJ2-7,TRBV7-3,NA,TRBD2,TGTGCCAGCAGCCCAAGCGGGGGCTCCTCCGAGCAGTACTTC,CASSPSGGSSEQYF
TRBJ1-6,TRBV2,few,NA,TGTGCCAGCAGTGGAGTACGGGATTCACCCCTCCACTTT,CASSGVRDSPLHF
TRBJ1-1,TRBV20-1,NA,TRBD1,TGCAGTGCTACCGTGACAGGGGTAGGCACTGAAGCTTTCTTT,CSATVTGVGTEAFF
TRBJ1-2,TRBV9,many,TRBD1,TGTGCCAGCAGCCAAGGTCAGGGGGCGAGAGGCTACACCTTC,CASSQGQGARGYTF
TRBJ2-1,TRBV3-1,few,NA,TGTGCCAGCAGCCATTTTTCAGGGGACAATGAGCAGTTCTTC,CASSHFSGDNEQFF
TRBJ2-7,TRBV11-2,many,TRBD2,TGTGCCAGCACGTCTAGCGGGAGGGCGCGGGAGCAGTACTTC,CASTSSGRAREQYF
TRBJ1-6,TRBV2,many,NA,TGTGCCCGCCGACAGGAACTAAATTCACCCCTCCACTTT,CARRQELNSPLHF
TRBJ1-6,TRBV3-1,once,NA,TGTGCCAGCTGCCAAGAGCCAGGCACCGCCTATAATTCACCCCTCCACTTT,CASCQEPGTAYNSPLHF
TRBJ1-2,TRBV6-5,many,NA,TGTGCCAGCAGTTACTCAGGCAGGGGCGGTGGCTACACCTTC,CASSYSGRGGGYTF
TRBJ1-1,TRBV7-2,NA,NA,TGTGCCAGCAGCCAAGACAGGTGGAACACTGAAGCTTTCTTT,CASSQDRWNTEAFF
TRBJ2-3,TRBV24-1,NA,TRBD2,TGTGCCACCAGTCCTAGCGGGAGGTCAGATACGCAGTATTTT,CATSPSGRSDTQYF